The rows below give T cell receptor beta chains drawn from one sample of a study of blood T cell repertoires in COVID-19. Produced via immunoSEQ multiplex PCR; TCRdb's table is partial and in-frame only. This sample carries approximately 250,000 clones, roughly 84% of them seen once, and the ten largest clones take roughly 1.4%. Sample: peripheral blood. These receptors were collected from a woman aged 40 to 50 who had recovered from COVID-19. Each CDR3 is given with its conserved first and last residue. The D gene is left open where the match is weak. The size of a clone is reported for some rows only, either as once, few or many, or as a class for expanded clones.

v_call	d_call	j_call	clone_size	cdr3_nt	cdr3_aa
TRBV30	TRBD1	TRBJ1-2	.	TGTGCCTGGAGTCCGGGACAGGGTAGGGTCTATGGCTACACCTTC	CAWSPGQGRVYGYTF
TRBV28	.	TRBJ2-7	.	TGTGCCAGCAGCTCGAGGGGAGGGGGATCCTACGAGCAGTACTTC	CASSSRGGGSYEQYF
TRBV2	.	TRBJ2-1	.	TGTGCCAGCAGTGAGCGGGTAATGTCGATATTGCAGTTCTTC	CASSERVMSILQFF
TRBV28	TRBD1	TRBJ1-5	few	TGTGCCAGCAGTTTATTCCGGGACAGGGTCAATCAGCCCCAGCATTTT	CASSLFRDRVNQPQHF
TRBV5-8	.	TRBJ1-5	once	TGTGCCAGCAGCTTGGCCGGGTCGTCGGGGCCCCAGCATTTT	CASSLAGSSGPQHF
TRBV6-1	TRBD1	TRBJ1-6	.	TGTGCCAGCAGTGATTTTGTGGGTGGCCGGGACAGGAATTCACCCCTCCACTTT	CASSDFVGGRDRNSPLHF
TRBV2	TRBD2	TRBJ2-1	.	TGTGCCAGCACATCACTAGCGGGTCTCCAAGGGCAGTTCTTC	CASTSLAGLQGQFF
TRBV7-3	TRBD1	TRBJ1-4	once	TGTGCCAGCAGCTATTACCTAGGGACAGGGGAGATGGAAAAACTGTTTTTT	CASSYYLGTGEMEKLFF
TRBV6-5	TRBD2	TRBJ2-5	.	TGTGCCAGCAGTCCTCTGGTAGCGGGGGGCGGGACCCAGTACTTC	CASSPLVAGGGTQYF
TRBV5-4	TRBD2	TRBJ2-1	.	TGTGCCAGCAGCTGGTCTAGACTAGCGGGCCTTAATGAGCAGTTCTTC	CASSWSRLAGLNEQFF
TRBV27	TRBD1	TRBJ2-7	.	TGTGCCAGCAGTTTAAGCCCCTCCGGACAGGGAAGCAACGAGCAGTACTTC	CASSLSPSGQGSNEQYF
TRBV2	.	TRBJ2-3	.	TGTGCCAGCAAGACACTATTGGAGGCAGATACGCAGTATTTT	CASKTLLEADTQYF
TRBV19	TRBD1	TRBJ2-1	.	TGTGCCAGTAGTGTGGACAGGGCCCCCAATGAGCAGTTCTTC	CASSVDRAPNEQFF
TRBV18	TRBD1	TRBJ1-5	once	TGTGCCAGCTCACCCTTAGCCGACAGGGATCAGCCCCAGCATTTT	CASSPLADRDQPQHF
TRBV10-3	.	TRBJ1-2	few	TGTGCCATCAGTGTCGGTCCTTCGGAATCAGGTACCTTC	CAISVGPSESGTF
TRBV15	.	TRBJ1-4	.	TGTGCCACCAGCGACACCGCAACTAATGAAAAACTGTTTTTT	CATSDTATNEKLFF
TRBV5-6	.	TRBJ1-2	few	TGTGCCAGCAGCTTTAGAGACTATGGCTACACCTTC	CASSFRDYGYTF
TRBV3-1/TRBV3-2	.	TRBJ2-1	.	TGTGCCAGCAGCCAAGAAGGAAGGATATCGGGTGAGCAGTTCTTC	CASSQEGRISGEQFF
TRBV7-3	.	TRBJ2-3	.	TGTGCCAGCAGCTTAACCGGAGATACGCAGTATTTT	CASSLTGDTQYF
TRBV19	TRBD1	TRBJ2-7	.	TGTGCCACCTCGGACAGGGCCTCCTACGAGCAGTACTTC	CATSDRASYEQYF
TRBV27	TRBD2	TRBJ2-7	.	TGTGCCAGCAGTTTATTCGGGGCTAGCGGGGTCTTCTACGAGCAGTACTTC	CASSLFGASGVFYEQYF
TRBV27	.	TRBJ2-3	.	TGTGCCAGCAGTCCACATACAGATACGCAGTATTTT	CASSPHTDTQYF
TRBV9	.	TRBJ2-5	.	TGTGCCAGCAGCCTCACCGCGGGAGAGACCCAGTACTTC	CASSLTAGETQYF
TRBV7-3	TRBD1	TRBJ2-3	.	TGTGCCAGCAGCTCCACCGGGACAGGGTCAGATACGCAGTATTTT	CASSSTGTGSDTQYF
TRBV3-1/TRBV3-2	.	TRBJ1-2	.	TGTGCCAGCAGCCAAGTGTTAGGGAGGGGCCCCCTATATGGCTACACCTTC	CASSQVLGRGPLYGYTF
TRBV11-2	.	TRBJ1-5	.	TGTGCCAGCAGCTTAAGGGGCTCCTCATATAGCAATCAGCCCCAGCATTTT	CASSLRGSSYSNQPQHF
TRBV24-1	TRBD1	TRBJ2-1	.	TGTGCCACCAGTGATGCCGGAAGGGACAGGGTGAATGAGCAGTTCTTC	CATSDAGRDRVNEQFF
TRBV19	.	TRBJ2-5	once	TGTGCCAGTAGTATCCAGGGGGAGACCCAGTACTTC	CASSIQGETQYF
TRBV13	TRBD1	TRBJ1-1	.	TGTGCCAGCAGCTATACGCGGACAGGTTTGAACACTGAAGCTTTCTTT	CASSYTRTGLNTEAFF
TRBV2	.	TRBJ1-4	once	TGTGCCACTCGTACAGAACTAGATGAAAAACTGTTTTTT	CATRTELDEKLFF
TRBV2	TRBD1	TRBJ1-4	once	TGTGCCAGCACGCTGGACAGGCGGAGAAGACTGTTTTTT	CASTLDRRRRLFF
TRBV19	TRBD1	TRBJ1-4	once	TGTGCCAGTAGACAGGGGTTTGGCGTGGCTAATGAAAAACTGTTTTTT	CASRQGFGVANEKLFF
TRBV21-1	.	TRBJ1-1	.	TGTGCCAGCAGCACCCGACTCCACCGAAGGACTGAAGCTTTCTTT	CASSTRLHRRTEAFF
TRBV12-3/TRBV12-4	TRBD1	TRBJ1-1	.	TGTGCCAGCGGACAGGGCTGGGCCACTGAAGCTTTCTTT	CASGQGWATEAFF
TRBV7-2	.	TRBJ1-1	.	TGTGCCAGCAGCTTAATCCTGGGACAGAACACTGAAGCTTTCTTT	CASSLILGQNTEAFF
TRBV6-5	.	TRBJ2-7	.	TGTGCCAGCACCACAGAGAACTACGAGCAGTACTTC	CASTTENYEQYF
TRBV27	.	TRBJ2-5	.	TGTGCCAGCAGTGTACAGGGTGCTCTGGCCCAGTACTTC	CASSVQGALAQYF
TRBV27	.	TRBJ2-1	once	TGTGCCAGCAGTTTATCCGTGGGGGGCTCCTACAATGAGCAGTTCTTC	CASSLSVGGSYNEQFF
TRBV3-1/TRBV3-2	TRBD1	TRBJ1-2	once	TGTGCCAGCAGCCCGGGACAGGGGGACCCTTATGGCTACACCTTC	CASSPGQGDPYGYTF
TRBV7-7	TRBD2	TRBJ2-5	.	TGTGCTAGCAGTCGGGGGAGCGGGGAACAAGAGACCCAGTACTTC	CASSRGSGEQETQYF
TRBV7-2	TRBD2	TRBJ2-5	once	TGTGCCAGCAGTCTAGCGGGTACATTCCAAGAGACCCAGTACTTC	CASSLAGTFQETQYF
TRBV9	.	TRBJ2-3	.	TGTGCCAGCAGCGTAGGAGGTAGCACAGATACGCAGTATTTT	CASSVGGSTDTQYF
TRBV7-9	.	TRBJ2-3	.	TGTGCCAGCAAGAGGCCATATACAGATACGCAGTATTTT	CASKRPYTDTQYF
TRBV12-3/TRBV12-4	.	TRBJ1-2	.	TGTGCCAGCCGGGGGACTCAACATGGCTACACCTTC	CASRGTQHGYTF
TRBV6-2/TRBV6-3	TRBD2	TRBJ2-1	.	TGTGCCAGCAGCCTCGGGGGGGCCCCTTACAATGAGCAGTTCTTC	CASSLGGAPYNEQFF
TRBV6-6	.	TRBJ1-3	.	TGTGCCAGCAGTTTCTTATCTTCTGGAAACACCATATATTTT	CASSFLSSGNTIYF
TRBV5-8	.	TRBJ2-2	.	TGTGCCAGCAGCTTGGATGGGCAACTGAACACCGGGGAGCTGTTTTTT	CASSLDGQLNTGELFF
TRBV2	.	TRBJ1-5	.	TGTGCCAGCAGTGACGGGGGGCAGCCCCAGCATTTT	CASSDGGQPQHF